This TCR beta chain was obtained from a study of Ad26.COV2.S vaccination and SARS-CoV-2 variants. Study as a whole: Ad26.COV2.S was injected intramuscularly once or twice, 56 days apart. Notes on the study in general: Vaccine recipients showed a spike-specific TCR breadth that was higher than in placebo recipients. Spike-specific responses of CD8+ and CD4+ T cells were reported to display substantial breadth after vaccination.

As concerns this clone: Its antigen remains unidentified.

The CDR3 runs 15 residues. V lost 4 bases, J lost 2 bases, and 15 bases lay in between. Germline V gene lookup returns CDR1 SGHDT and CDR2 YYEEEE. Clones were sequenced by immunoSEQ multiplex PCR, and TCRdb holds only the in-frame ones, with some missing. This sample has 400,000 to 500,000 clones, with more than 75% found just once. The treatment is: 15 to 20 received Ad26.COV2.S at low or high dose, single or two shots; 5 received placebo; per-sample allocation not given. Sampling was done on day 63 after the first vaccine or placebo injection. Material: peripheral blood, obtained in a trial of Ad26.COV2.S vaccine versus placebo. This chain joins TRBV5-6 and TRBJ2-5, with a weak D call TRBD2 (5 bases). The sequence came from a person aged 18-65 years who received the Ad26.COV2.S COVID-19 vaccine or a placebo. The CDR3 loop reads CASSPLGRGQETQYF. CDR3 sequence (DNA): TGTGCCAGCAGCCCCTTGGGCCGGGGACAAGAGACCCAGTACTTC.